The clone carrying this TCR beta chain was seen more than once but under ten times. The target antigen is unknown. This sample stems from a study of cytomegalovirus exposure and HLA in healthy donors. The CDR3 spans 13 residues. Trimming left V 3 bases short and J 8 bases short, with 8 bases between. The germline V gene has CDR1 ENHRY and CDR2 SYGVKD. Primers included in the PCR were 60 Vbeta and 13 Jbeta primers. Profiled with immunoSEQ multiplex PCR; TCRdb holds only in-frame clones, not every one. The sample includes roughly 120,000 clones, 73% of them seen just once. Regarding the study as a whole: Roughly even sequencing depth across donors was the assumption behind the presence/absence analyses. In vitro confirmation showed three CMV-associated chains to be CMV antigen specific.

The sample comprised PBMCs. The V and J genes are TRBV10-3 and TRBJ1-6; D may be TRBD1 (6 bases). The TCR comes from a man aged 40-49 years in good health and CMV-seronegative. CDR3 DNA sequence: TGTGCCATCAGTGATAGGACAGATTCACCCCTCCACTTT. It is translated as CAISDRTDSPLHF.